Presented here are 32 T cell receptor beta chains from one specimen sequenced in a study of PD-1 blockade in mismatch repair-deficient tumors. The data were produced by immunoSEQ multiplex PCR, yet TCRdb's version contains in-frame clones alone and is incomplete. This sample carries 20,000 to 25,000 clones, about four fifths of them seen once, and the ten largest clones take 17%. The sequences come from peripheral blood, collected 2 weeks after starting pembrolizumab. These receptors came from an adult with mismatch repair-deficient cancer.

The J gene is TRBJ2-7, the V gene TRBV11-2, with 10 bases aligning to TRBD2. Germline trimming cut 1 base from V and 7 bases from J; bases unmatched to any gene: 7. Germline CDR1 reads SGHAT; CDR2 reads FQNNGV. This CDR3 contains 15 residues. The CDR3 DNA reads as TGTGCCAGCAGCTTAGTCGGGGCTAGCGGGAGAGAGCAGTACTTC. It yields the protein CASSLVGASGREQYF. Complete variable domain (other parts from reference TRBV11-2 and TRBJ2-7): EAGVAQSPRYKIIEKRQSVAFWCNPISGHATLYWYQQILGQGPKLLIQFQNNGVVDDSQLPKDRFSAERLKGVDSTLKIQPAKLEDSAVYLCASSLVGASGREQYFGPGTRLTVT.

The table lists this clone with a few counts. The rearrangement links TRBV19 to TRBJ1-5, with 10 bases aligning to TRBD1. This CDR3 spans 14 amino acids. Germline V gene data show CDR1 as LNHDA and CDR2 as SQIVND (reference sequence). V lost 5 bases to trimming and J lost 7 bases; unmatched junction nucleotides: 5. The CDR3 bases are TGTGCCAGTAGTCGACAGGGGGCCGGCCAGCCCCAGCATTTT. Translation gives CASSRQGAGQPQHF.

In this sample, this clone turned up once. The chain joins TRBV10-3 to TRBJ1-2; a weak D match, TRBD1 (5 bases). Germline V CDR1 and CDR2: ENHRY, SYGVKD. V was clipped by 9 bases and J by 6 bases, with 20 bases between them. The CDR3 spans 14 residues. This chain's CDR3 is CAIQDLGQGNGYTF. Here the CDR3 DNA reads TGTGCCATTCAAGACCTTGGTCAGGGTAATGGCTACACCTTC.

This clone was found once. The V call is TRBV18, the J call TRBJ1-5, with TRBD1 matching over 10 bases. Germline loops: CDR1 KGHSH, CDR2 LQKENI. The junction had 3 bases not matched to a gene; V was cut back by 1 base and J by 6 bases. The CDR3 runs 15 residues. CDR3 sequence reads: CASSPRQGAGQPQHF. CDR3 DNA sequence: TGTGCCAGCTCACCACGACAGGGGGCGGGTCAGCCCCAGCATTTT.

Here the CDR3 reads CASSPIPGNNEQFF. CDR3 DNA sequence: TGCGCCAGCAGCCCGATCCCGGGCAACAATGAGCAGTTCTTC. The J gene is TRBJ2-1, the V gene TRBV5-1; no clear D. Germline V gives CDR1 SGHRS, CDR2 YFSETQ. V dropped 4 bases and J dropped 5 bases, with 13 bases sitting between them. The CDR3 has 14 amino acids.

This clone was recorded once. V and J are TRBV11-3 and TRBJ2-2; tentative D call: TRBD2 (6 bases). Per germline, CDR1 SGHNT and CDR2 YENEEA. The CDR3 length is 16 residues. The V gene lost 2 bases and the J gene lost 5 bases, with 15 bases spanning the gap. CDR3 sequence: CASSLFGLSTTGELFF. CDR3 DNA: TGTGCCAGCAGCTTATTCGGACTAAGTACTACCGGGGAGCTGTTTTTT.

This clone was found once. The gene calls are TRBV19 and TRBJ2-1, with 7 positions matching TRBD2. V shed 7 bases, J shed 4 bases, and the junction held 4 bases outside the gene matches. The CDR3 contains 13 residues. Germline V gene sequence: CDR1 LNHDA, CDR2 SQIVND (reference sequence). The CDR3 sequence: CASNPSGYNEQFF. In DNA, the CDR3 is TGTGCCAGTAACCCTAGCGGATACAATGAGCAGTTCTTC.

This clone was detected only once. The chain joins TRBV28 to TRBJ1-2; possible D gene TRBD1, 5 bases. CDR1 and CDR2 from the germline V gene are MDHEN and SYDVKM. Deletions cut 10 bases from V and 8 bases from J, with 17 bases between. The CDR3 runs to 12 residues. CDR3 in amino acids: CATDSGYGGYTF. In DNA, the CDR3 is TGTGCCACCGACTCAGGGTACGGGGGCTACACCTTC.

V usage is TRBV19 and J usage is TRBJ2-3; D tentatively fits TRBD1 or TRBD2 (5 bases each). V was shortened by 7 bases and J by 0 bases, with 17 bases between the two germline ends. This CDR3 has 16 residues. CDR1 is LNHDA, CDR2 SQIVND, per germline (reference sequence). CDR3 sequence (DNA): TGTGCCAGTAAAGGGGAGACACATCCTAGCACAGATACGCAGTATTTT. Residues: CASKGETHPSTDTQYF.

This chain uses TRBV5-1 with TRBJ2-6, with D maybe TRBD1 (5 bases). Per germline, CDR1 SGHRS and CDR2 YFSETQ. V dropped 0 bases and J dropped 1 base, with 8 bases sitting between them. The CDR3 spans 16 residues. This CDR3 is CASSLVRESGANVLTF. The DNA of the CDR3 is TGCGCCAGCAGCTTGGTCAGGGAATCTGGGGCCAACGTCCTGACTTTC.

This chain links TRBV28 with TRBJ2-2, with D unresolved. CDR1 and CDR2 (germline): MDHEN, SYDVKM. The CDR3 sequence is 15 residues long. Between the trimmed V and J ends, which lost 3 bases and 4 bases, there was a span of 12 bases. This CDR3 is CASSFGSLVTGELFF. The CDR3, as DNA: TGTGCCAGCAGTTTCGGGTCCCTTGTCACCGGGGAGCTGTTTTTT.

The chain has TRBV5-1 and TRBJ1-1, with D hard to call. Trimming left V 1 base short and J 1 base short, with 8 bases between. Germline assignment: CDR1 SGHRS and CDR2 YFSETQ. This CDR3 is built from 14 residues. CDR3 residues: CASSLSGGNTEAFF. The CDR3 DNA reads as TGCGCCAGCAGCTTGTCCGGTGGGAACACTGAAGCTTTCTTT.

CDR3 amino acids: CASSPQRRGDTQYF. CDR3 DNA sequence: TGTGCCAGCAGCCCGCAGCGGAGGGGAGATACGCAGTATTTT. The V and J genes are TRBV5-5 and TRBJ2-3; TRBD2 is a possible D gene (6 bases). CDR3 length equals 14 residues. Germline CDR1 and CDR2: SGHKS and YYEKEE (reference sequence). Trimming cost V 4 bases and J 5 bases, with 14 bases left between them.

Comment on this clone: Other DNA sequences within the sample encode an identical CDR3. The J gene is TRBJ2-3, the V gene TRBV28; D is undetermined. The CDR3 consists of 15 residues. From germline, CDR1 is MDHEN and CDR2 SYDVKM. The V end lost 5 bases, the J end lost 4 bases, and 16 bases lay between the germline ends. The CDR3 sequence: CASSPGQAFSDTQYF. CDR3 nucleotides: TGTGCCAGCAGTCCTGGGCAGGCATTTTCAGATACGCAGTATTTT. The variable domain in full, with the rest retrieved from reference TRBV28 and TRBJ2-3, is DVKVTQSSRYLVKRTGEKVFLECVQDMDHENMFWYRQDPGLGLRLIYFSYDVKMKEKGDIPEGYSVSREKKERFSLILESASTNQTSMYLCASSPGQAFSDTQYFGPGTRLTVL.

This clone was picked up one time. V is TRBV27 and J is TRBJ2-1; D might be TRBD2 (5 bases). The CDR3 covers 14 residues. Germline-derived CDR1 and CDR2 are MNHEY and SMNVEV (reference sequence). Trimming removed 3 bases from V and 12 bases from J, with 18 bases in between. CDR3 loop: CASSFYPGSVRQFF. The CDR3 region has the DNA TGTGCCAGCAGTTTTTATCCGGGAAGCGTCAGGCAGTTCTTC.

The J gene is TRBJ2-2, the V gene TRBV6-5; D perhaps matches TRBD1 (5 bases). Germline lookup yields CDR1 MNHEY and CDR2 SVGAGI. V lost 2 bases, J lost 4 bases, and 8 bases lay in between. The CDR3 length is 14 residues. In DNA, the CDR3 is TGTGCCAGCAGTTACCAAACAGGCACCGGGGAGCTGTTTTTT. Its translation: CASSYQTGTGELFF.

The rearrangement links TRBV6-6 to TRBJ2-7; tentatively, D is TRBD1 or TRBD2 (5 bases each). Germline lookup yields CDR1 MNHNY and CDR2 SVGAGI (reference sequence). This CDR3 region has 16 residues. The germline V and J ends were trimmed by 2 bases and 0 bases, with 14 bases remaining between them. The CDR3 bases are TGTGCCAGCAGTTACGGGAACCGGGGCTACTCCTACGAGCAGTACTTC. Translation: CASSYGNRGYSYEQYF.

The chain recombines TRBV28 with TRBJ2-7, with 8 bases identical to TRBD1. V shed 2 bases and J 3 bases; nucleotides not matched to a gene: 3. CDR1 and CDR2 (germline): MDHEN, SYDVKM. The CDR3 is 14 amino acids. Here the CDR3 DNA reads TGTGCCAGCAGTTTACCCGACAGGGGCTACGAGCAGTACTTC. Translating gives CASSLPDRGYEQYF.

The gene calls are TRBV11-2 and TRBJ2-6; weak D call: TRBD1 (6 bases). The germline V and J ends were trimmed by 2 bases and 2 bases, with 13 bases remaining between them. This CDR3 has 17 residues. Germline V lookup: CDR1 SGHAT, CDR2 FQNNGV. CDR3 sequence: CASSLSGQGTGANVLTF. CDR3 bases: TGTGCCAGCAGCTTAAGTGGGCAGGGGACTGGGGCCAACGTCCTGACTTTC.

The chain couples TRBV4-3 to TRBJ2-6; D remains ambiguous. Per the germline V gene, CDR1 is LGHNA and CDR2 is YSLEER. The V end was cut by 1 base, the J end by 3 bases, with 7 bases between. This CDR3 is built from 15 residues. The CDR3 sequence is CASSQGPDGANVLTF. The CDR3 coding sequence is TGCGCCAGCAGCCAAGGGCCCGATGGGGCCAACGTCCTGACTTTC.

CDR3 DNA sequence: TGTGCCAGCAGCCCGCAGGGGAGGGAGACCCAGTACTTC. It encodes CASSPQGRETQYF. The chain joins TRBV7-2 to TRBJ2-5, with D perhaps assigned TRBD1 or TRBD2 (6 bases each). The CDR3 covers 13 residues. Per germline, CDR1 SGHTA and CDR2 FQGNSA. Trimming stripped 5 bases from V and 5 bases from J, with 12 bases between.

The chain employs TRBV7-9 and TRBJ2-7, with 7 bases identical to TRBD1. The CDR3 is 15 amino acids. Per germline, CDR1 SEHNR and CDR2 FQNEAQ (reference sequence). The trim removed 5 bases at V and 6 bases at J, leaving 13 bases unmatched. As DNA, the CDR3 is TGTGCCAGCAGCCCCACTTGGGACAGACGTTCCGAGCAGTACTTC. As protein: CASSPTWDRRSEQYF.

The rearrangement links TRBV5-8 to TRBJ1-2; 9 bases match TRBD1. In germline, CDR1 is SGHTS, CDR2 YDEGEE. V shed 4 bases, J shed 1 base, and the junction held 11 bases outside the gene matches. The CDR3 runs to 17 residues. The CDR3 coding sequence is TGTGCCAGCAGCCCCGATGTGGACAGGGGCCTTAACTATGGCTACACCTTC. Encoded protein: CASSPDVDRGLNYGYTF.

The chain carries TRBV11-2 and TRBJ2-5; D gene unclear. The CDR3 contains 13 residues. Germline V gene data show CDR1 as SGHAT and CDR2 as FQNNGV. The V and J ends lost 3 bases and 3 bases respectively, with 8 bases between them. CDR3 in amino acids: CASSFNWEETQYF. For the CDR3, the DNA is TGTGCCAGCAGCTTTAACTGGGAAGAGACCCAGTACTTC.

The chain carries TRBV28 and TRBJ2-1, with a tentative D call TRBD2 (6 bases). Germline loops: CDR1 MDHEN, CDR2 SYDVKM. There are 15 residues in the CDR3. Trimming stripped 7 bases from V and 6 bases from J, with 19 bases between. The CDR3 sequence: CASTFPGLSPNEQFF. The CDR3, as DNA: TGTGCCAGCACTTTCCCGGGACTTTCACCCAATGAGCAGTTCTTC.

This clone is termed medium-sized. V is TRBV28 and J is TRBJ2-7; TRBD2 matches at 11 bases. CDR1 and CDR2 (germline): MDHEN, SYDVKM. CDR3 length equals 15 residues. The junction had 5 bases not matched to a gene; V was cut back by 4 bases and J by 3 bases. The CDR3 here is CASSSGLAGFYEQYF. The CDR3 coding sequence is TGTGCCAGCAGTTCCGGACTAGCGGGCTTCTACGAGCAGTACTTC.

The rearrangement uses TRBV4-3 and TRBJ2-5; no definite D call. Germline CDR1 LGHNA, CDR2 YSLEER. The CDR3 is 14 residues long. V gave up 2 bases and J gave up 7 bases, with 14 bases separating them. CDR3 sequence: CASSQRFQTGTQYF. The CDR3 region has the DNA TGCGCCAGCAGCCAAAGGTTTCAGACTGGGACCCAGTACTTC.

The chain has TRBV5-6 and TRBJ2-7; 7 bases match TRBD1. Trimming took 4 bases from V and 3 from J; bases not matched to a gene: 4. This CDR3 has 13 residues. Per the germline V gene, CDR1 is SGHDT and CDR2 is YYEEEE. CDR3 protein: CASSPGTVYEQYF. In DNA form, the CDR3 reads TGTGCCAGCAGCCCCGGGACAGTCTACGAGCAGTACTTC.

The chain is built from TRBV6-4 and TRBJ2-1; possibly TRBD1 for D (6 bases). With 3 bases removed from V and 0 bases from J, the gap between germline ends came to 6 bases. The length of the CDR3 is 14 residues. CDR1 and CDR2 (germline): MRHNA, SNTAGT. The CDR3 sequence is CASSEDSSYNEQFF. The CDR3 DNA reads TGTGCCAGCAGTGAGGACAGCTCCTACAATGAGCAGTTCTTC.

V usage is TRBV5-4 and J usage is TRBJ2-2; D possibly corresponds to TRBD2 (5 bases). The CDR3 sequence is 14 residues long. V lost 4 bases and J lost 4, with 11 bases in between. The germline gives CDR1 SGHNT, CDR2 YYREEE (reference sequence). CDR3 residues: CASSPQRSTGELFF. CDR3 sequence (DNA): TGTGCCAGCAGCCCCCAGCGGAGCACCGGGGAGCTGTTTTTT.

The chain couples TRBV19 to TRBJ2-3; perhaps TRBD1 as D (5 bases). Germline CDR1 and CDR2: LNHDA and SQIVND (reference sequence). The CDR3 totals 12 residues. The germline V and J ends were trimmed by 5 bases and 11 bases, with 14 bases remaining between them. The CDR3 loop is CASSPGARMQYF. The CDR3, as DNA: TGTGCCAGTAGTCCTGGGGCCCGGATGCAGTATTTT.

CDR3: CASSRGGQGDEQYF. For the CDR3, the DNA is TGTGCCAGTAGTAGGGGGGGACAGGGAGACGAGCAGTACTTC. The chain employs TRBV19 and TRBJ2-7; 9 bases match TRBD1. Germline lookup yields CDR1 LNHDA and CDR2 SQIVND (reference sequence). CDR3 length equals 14 residues. With 4 bases clipped from V and 5 bases from J, the junction kept 6 bases outside the gene matches.